These T cell receptor beta chains were read from a single sample in a study of Graves' ophthalmopathy and Graves' hyperthyroidism. TCRdb passed the multiplex PCR reads through MiXCR, listing each CDR3 protein once. The profile shows about half a million distinct CDR3 sequences, over 13% of them singletons. The sample consisted of blood. The source is a woman in her thirties with Graves' ophthalmopathy. Both conserved end residues are part of each CDR3. D genes are given only for firm matches. The size of a clone is reported for some rows only, either as once, few or many, or as a class for expanded clones.

j_gene,v_gene,abundance,d_gene,CDR3aa,CDR3nt
TRBJ1-3,TRBV12-3/TRBV12-4,many,TRBD1,CASSRDRGIHGNTIYF,TGTGCCAGCAGCCGGGACAGGGGGATACATGGAAACACCATATATTTT
TRBJ2-1,TRBV27,-,TRBD1,CASSSSGTGYYEQFF,TGTGCCAGCAGCTCCTCCGGGACAGGGTACTACGAGCAGTTCTTC
TRBJ1-2,TRBV12-3/TRBV12-4,-,-,CASVRGGYGYTF,TGTGCCAGCGTCAGGGGCGGCTATGGCTACACCTTC
TRBJ2-7,TRBV6-5,many,-,CASSYLISEYEQYF,TGTGCCAGCAGTTACCTGATATCGGAATACGAGCAGTACTTC
TRBJ2-7,TRBV5-5,few,-,CASSPQSGSYEQYF,TGTGCCAGCAGTCCTCAGAGTGGCTCCTACGAGCAGTACTTC
TRBJ1-5,TRBV30,many,-,CAWQDGGLNQPQHF,TGTGCCTGGCAGGACGGTGGACTAAATCAGCCCCAGCATTTT
TRBJ2-7,TRBV11-2,many,TRBD2,CASSSSSGGALYEQYF,TGTGCCAGCAGCTCCTCTAGCGGGGGGGCCTTATACGAGCAGTACTTC
TRBJ1-1,TRBV7-8,many,TRBD1,CASSLGTGKTNTEAFF,TGTGCCAGCAGCTTAGGGACAGGGAAAACGAACACTGAAGCTTTCTTT
TRBJ1-2,TRBV9,many,-,CASSPLVSPNYGYTF,TGTGCCAGCAGCCCCCTGGTGTCTCCTAACTATGGCTACACCTTC
TRBJ2-5,TRBV9,many,-,CASSVVDGRGTQYF,TGTGCCAGCAGCGTAGTGGACGGACGGGGAACCCAGTACTTC
TRBJ1-5,TRBV28,many,TRBD1,CASSLGQRYDQPQHF,TGTGCCAGCAGTTTGGGACAGAGATACGATCAGCCCCAGCATTTT
TRBJ2-5,TRBV9,-,TRBD2,CASSVGTSGETQYF,TGTGCCAGCAGCGTAGGAACTAGCGGGGAGACCCAGTACTTC
TRBJ2-2,TRBV6-5,many,TRBD2,CASSYGTSGRTGELFF,TGTGCCAGCAGTTACGGGACTAGCGGGAGGACCGGGGAGCTGTTTTTT
TRBJ2-7,TRBV28,many,TRBD2,CASTNGGTLYEQYF,TGTGCCAGCACTAACGGGGGGACCCTCTACGAGCAGTACTTC
TRBJ2-7,TRBV4-1,few,TRBD2,CASPTLAGGPGEQYF,TGCGCCAGCCCTACATTAGCGGGAGGGCCGGGTGAGCAGTACTTC
TRBJ2-2,TRBV27,many,TRBD1,CASSTRTGAFTGELFF,TGTGCCAGCAGTACGAGGACAGGGGCATTCACCGGGGAGCTGTTTTTT
TRBJ2-4,TRBV12-3/TRBV12-4,many,TRBD1,CASSSGTDRGHIQYF,TGTGCCAGCAGCTCGGGGACTGACAGGGGCCACATTCAGTACTTC
TRBJ1-6,TRBV6-5,many,TRBD1,CASSYSGGTNSPLHF,TGTGCCAGCAGTTACTCAGGGGGCACTAATTCACCCCTCCACTTT
TRBJ2-5,TRBV7-2,few,TRBD2,CASGLAPPGLAGVDKETQYF,TGTGCCAGCGGCTTAGCCCCGCCGGGACTAGCGGGGGTTGACAAAGAGACCCAGTACTTC
TRBJ1-2,TRBV6-1,many,-,CAGVGIANYGYTF,TGTGCCGGCGTAGGGATAGCTAACTATGGCTACACCTTC
TRBJ2-6,TRBV2,many,-,CASKTGPGANVLTF,TGTGCCAGCAAAACCGGGCCCGGGGCCAACGTCCTGACTTTC
TRBJ2-7,TRBV11-2,many,TRBD1,CASSDMTGWGNEQYF,TGTGCCAGCAGCGATATGACAGGGTGGGGAAACGAGCAGTACTTC
TRBJ2-2,TRBV24-1,many,-,CATSDSDVTGELFF,TGTGCCACCAGTGATTCAGACGTTACCGGGGAGCTGTTTTTT
TRBJ1-5,TRBV28,many,-,CASSLPGPNQPQHF,TGTGCCAGCAGTCTTCCGGGTCCCAATCAGCCCCAGCATTTT
TRBJ2-5,TRBV10-3,many,-,CAISESGRETQYF,TGTGCCATCAGTGAGTCAGGGAGAGAGACCCAGTACTTC
TRBJ1-1,TRBV2,many,TRBD1,CASSGTGGHTEAFF,TGTGCCAGCAGTGGGACAGGAGGTCACACTGAAGCTTTCTTT
TRBJ2-7,TRBV6-4,many,TRBD1,CASSDLAGGASYEQYF,TGTGCCAGCAGTGACCTGGCAGGGGGTGCCTCCTACGAGCAGTACTTC
TRBJ2-5,TRBV6-2/TRBV6-3,-,TRBD2,CASSSPLAGTSGGPEETQYF,TGTGCCAGCAGCTCTCCTTTGGCCGGGACTAGCGGGGGGCCCGAAGAGACCCAGTACTTC
TRBJ1-6,TRBV28,many,-,CASREPGSNSPLHF,TGTGCCAGCAGGGAGCCGGGCTCCAATTCACCCCTCCACTTT
TRBJ1-2,TRBV12-3/TRBV12-4,many,TRBD1,CASRLSGTGGYTF,TGTGCCAGCAGGCTATCGGGGACAGGTGGCTACACCTTC
TRBJ1-2,TRBV27,many,-,CASSLDINGYTF,TGTGCCAGCAGTTTAGATATTAATGGCTACACCTTC
TRBJ2-7,TRBV6-1,many,-,CASSPRTVLYEQYF,TGTGCCAGCAGTCCCCGGACGGTTCTCTACGAGCAGTACTTC
TRBJ2-6,TRBV2,many,-,CASSYLGTAGANVLTF,TGTGCCAGCAGTTATCTAGGGACCGCCGGGGCCAACGTCCTGACTTTC
TRBJ2-7,TRBV6-1,many,TRBD2,CASSGPQGLAESYEQYF,TGTGCCAGCAGTGGCCCTCAGGGACTAGCGGAGAGCTACGAGCAGTACTTC
TRBJ2-5,TRBV5-1,many,-,CASSRDSETQYF,TGCGCCAGCAGCCGCGACAGTGAGACCCAGTACTTC
TRBJ2-7,TRBV5-1,many,-,CASSLPSSRYEQYF,TGCGCCAGCAGCTTGCCCTCTAGCCGTTACGAGCAGTACTTC
TRBJ1-2,TRBV28,many,TRBD1,CASSRDSTNYGYTF,TGTGCCAGCAGCCGGGACAGCACTAACTATGGCTACACCTTC
TRBJ1-1,TRBV6-2/TRBV6-3,few,-,CASAEQGNTEAFF,TGTGCCAGCGCAGAACAGGGGAACACTGAAGCTTTCTTT
TRBJ2-5,TRBV2,many,TRBD1,CASSADRQETQYF,TGTGCCAGCAGTGCGGACAGGCAAGAGACCCAGTACTTC
TRBJ2-2,TRBV30,many,-,CAWSAHLNTGELFF,TGTGCCTGGAGTGCCCACCTTAACACCGGGGAGCTGTTTTTT
TRBJ1-3,TRBV18,many,-,CASSPLLPEPRSSGNTIYF,TGTGCCAGCTCACCACTCCTTCCAGAACCGAGAAGCTCTGGAAACACCATATATTTT
TRBJ2-7,TRBV10-3,many,-,CAISEEGYEQYF,TGTGCCATCAGTGAGGAGGGTTACGAGCAGTACTTC
TRBJ2-7,TRBV7-6,-,TRBD2,CASSLTSGGLSSYEQYF,TGTGCCAGCAGCTTAACTAGCGGGGGCCTTAGCTCCTACGAGCAGTACTTC
TRBJ1-1,TRBV6-5,many,TRBD1,CASRYGTGVGEAFF,TGTGCCAGCAGATACGGGACAGGGGTAGGTGAAGCTTTCTTT
TRBJ2-2,TRBV24-1,few,-,CATSERRYTGELFF,TGTGCCACCAGTGAGCGGCGGTACACCGGGGAGCTGTTTTTT
TRBJ1-1,TRBV6-1,many,-,CASTADSNTEAFF,TGTGCCAGCACCGCGGACAGCAACACTGAAGCTTTCTTT
TRBJ2-5,TRBV12-5,few,-,CASGLAPQETQYF,TGTGCTAGTGGTTTGGCGCCTCAAGAGACCCAGTACTTC
TRBJ1-6,TRBV4-2,few,-,CASSQDRFPRFKPSPLHF,TGTGCCAGCAGCCAAGATAGATTCCCGAGATTTAAGCCATCACCCCTCCACTTT
TRBJ2-7,TRBV6-8,many,TRBD2,CASSWTSGSHEQYF,TGTGCCAGCAGTTGGACTAGCGGGAGCCACGAGCAGTACTTC
TRBJ1-2,TRBV24-1,many,-,CATSDYPNYGYTF,TGTGCCACCAGTGATTATCCTAACTATGGCTACACCTTC
TRBJ2-2,TRBV6-1,many,-,CAIRTETGELFF,TGTGCCATAAGGACGGAGACCGGGGAGCTGTTTTTT
TRBJ1-1,TRBV19,-,-,CAVAGWDTEAFF,TGTGCTGTGGCCGGGTGGGACACTGAAGCTTTCTTT
TRBJ2-6,TRBV6-6,many,-,CASVRDVGSGANVLTF,TGTGCCAGCGTCCGGGACGTCGGCTCTGGGGCCAACGTCCTGACTTTC